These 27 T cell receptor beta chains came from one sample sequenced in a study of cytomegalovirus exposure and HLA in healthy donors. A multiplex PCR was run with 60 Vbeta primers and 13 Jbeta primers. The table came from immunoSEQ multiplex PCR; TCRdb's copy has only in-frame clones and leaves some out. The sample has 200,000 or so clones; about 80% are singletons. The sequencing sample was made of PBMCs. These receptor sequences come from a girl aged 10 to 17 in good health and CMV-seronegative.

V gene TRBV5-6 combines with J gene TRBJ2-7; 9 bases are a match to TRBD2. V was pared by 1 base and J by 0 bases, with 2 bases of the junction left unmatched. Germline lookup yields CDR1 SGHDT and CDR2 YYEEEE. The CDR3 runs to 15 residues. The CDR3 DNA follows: TGTGCCAGCAGCTTGCTTAGCGGGAGCTCCTACGAGCAGTACTTC. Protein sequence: CASSLLSGSSYEQYF.

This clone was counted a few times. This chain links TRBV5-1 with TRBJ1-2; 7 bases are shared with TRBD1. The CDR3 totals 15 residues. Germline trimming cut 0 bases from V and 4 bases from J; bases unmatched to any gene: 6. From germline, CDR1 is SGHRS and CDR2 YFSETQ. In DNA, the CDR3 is TGCGCCAGCAGCTTGGAGTCAGGGGGTCCCTATGGCTACACCTTC. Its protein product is CASSLESGGPYGYTF.

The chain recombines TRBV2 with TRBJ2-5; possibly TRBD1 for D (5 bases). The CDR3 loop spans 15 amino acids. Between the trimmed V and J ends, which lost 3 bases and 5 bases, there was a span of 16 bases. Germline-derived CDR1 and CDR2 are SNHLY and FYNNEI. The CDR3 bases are TGTGCCAGCAGTGACAGGACAACCGGCCGGGAGACCCAGTACTTC. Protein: CASSDRTTGRETQYF.

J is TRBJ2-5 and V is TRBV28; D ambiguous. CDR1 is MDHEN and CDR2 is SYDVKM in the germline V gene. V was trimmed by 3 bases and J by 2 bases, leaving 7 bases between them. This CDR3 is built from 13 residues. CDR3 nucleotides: TGTGCCAGCAGTTTCGTTTCTCAAGAGACCCAGTACTTC. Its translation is CASSFVSQETQYF.

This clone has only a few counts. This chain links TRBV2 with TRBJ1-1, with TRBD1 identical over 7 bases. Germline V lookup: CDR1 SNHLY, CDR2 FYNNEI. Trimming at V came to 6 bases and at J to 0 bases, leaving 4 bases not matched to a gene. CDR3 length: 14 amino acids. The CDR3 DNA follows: TGTGCCAGCAGCCTAACAGGGGTGAACACTGAAGCTTTCTTT. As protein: CASSLTGVNTEAFF.

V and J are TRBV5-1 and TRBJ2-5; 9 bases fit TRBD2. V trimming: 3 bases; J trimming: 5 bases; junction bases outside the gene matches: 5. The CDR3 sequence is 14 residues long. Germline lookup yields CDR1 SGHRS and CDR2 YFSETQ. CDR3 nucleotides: TGCGCCAGCAGCTGGGGGACTAGCTCGGAGACCCAGTACTTC. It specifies CASSWGTSSETQYF.

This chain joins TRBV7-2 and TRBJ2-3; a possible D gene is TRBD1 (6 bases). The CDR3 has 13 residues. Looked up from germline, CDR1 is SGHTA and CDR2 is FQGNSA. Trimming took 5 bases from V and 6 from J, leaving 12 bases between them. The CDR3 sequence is CASSPGTTDTQYF. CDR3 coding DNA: TGTGCCAGCAGCCCGGGGACAACGGATACGCAGTATTTT.

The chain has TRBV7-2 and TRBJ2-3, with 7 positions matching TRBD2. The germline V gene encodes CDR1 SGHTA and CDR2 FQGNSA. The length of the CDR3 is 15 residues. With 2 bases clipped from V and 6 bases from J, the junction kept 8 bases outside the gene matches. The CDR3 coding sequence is TGTGCCAGCAGCTTAACGTGGGGGGGTTCGGATACGCAGTATTTT. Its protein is CASSLTWGGSDTQYF.

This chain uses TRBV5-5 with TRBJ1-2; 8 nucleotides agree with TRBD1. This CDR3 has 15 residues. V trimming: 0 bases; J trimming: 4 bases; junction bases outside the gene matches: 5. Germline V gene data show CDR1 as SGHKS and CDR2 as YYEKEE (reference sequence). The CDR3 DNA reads TGTGCCAGCAGCTTGGACCCAGGGGGCCGCTATGGCTACACCTTC. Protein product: CASSLDPGGRYGYTF.

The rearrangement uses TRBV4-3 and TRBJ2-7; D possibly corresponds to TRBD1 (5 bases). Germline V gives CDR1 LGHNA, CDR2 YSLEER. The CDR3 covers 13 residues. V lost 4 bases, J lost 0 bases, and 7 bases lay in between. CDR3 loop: CASSPDISYEQYF. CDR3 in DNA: TGCGCCAGCAGCCCGGACATCTCCTACGAGCAGTACTTC.

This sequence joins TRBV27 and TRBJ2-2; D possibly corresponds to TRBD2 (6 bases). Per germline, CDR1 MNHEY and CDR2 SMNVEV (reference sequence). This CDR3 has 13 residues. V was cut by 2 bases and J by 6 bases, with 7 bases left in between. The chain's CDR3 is CASSLGGSGELFF. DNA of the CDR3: TGTGCCAGCAGTTTAGGGGGGTCCGGGGAGCTGTTTTTT.

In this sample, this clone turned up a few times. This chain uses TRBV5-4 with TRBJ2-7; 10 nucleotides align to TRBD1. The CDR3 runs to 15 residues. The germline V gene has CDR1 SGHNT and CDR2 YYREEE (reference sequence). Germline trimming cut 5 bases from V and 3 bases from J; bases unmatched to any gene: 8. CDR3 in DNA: TGTGCCAGCAGTTTTACCGGACAGGGGGTCTACGAGCAGTACTTC. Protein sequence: CASSFTGQGVYEQYF.

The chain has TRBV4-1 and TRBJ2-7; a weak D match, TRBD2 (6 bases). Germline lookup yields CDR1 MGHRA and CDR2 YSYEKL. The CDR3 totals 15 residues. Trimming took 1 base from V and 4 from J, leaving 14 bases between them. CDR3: CASSQVSGDGYEQYF. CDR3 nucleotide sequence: TGCGCCAGCAGCCAAGTGTCGGGGGACGGTTACGAGCAGTACTTC.

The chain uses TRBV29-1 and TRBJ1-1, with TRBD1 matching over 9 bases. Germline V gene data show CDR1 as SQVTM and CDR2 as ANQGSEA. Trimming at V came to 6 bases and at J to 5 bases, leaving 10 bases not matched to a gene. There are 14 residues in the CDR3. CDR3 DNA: TGCAGCGTGATAGATACAGGGGGCGCGACTGAAGCTTTCTTT. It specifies CSVIDTGGATEAFF.

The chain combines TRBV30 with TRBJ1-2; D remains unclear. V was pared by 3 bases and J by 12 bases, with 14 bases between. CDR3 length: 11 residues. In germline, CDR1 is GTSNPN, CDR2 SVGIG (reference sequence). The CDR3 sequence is CAWSLKLGHTF. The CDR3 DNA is TGTGCCTGGAGCCTAAAATTGGGCCACACCTTC.

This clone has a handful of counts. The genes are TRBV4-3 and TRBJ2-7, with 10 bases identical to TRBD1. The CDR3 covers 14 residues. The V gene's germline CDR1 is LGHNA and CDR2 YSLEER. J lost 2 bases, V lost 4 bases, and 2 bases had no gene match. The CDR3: CASSPGTGAYEQYF. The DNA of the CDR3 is TGCGCCAGCAGCCCCGGGACAGGGGCCTACGAGCAGTACTTC.

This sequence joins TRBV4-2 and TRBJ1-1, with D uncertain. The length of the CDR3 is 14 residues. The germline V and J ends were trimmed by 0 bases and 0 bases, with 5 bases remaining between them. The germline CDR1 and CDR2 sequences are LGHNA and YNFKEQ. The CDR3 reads CASSQEQMNTEAFF. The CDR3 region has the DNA TGTGCCAGCAGCCAAGAACAGATGAACACTGAAGCTTTCTTT.

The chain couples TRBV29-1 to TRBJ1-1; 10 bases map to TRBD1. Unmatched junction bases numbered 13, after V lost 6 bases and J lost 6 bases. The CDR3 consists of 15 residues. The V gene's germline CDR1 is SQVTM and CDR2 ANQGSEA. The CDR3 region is CSVGGPGQGSAEAFF. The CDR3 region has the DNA TGCAGCGTCGGGGGACCGGGACAGGGGTCCGCTGAAGCTTTCTTT.

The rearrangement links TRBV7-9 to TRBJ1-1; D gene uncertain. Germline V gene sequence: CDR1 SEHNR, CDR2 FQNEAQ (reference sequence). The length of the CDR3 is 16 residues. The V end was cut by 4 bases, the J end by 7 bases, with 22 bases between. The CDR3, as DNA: TGTGCCAGCAGCTCCGGCCACCCGCAGGTCCGCGATGAAGCTTTCTTT. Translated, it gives CASSSGHPQVRDEAFF.

Here the CDR3 reads CASRGTALNVLTF. Written as DNA, the CDR3 is TGTGCCAGTAGGGGGACAGCCTTAAACGTCCTGACTTTC. The chain combines TRBV19 with TRBJ2-6; the match to TRBD1 covers 7 bases. V was clipped by 6 bases and J by 10 bases; unmatched bases: 6. The CDR3 totals 13 residues. The germline CDR1 and CDR2 sequences are LNHDA and SQIVND (reference sequence).

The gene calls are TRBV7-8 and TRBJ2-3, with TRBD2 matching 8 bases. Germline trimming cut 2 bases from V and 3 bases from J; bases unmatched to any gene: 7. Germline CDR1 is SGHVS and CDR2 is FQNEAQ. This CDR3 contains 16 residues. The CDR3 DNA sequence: TGTGCCAGCAGCTTAATGCCGGGAGGGAGTACAGATACGCAGTATTTT. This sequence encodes CASSLMPGGSTDTQYF. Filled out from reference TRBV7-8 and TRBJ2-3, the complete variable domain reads GAGVSQSPRYKVAKRGQDVALRCDPISGHVSLFWYQQALGQGPEFLTYFQNEAQLDKSGLPSDRFFAERPEGSVSTLKIQRTQQEDSAVYLCASSLMPGGSTDTQYFGPGTRLTVL.

In DNA, the CDR3 is TGTGCCAGCAGCCCCGGGACTAGCGGGACTAGGGAGCAGTTCTTC. It is translated as CASSPGTSGTREQFF. V is TRBV27 and J is TRBJ2-1, with TRBD2 matching 13 bases. From germline, CDR1 is MNHEY and CDR2 SMNVEV (reference sequence). This CDR3 is built from 15 residues. Germline trimming cut 6 bases from V and 10 bases from J; bases unmatched to any gene: 9.

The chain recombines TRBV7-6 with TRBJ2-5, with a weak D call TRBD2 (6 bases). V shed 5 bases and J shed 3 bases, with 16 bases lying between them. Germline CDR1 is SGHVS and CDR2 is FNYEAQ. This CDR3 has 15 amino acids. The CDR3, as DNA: TGTGCCAGCAGCCTATTAACTAGCCCTAAAGAGACCCAGTACTTC. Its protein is CASSLLTSPKETQYF. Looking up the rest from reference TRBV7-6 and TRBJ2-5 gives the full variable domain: GAGVSQSPRYKVTKRGQDVALRCDPISGHVSLYWYRQALGQGPEFLTYFNYEAQQDKSGLPNDRFSAERPEGSISTLTIQRTEQRDSAMYRCASSLLTSPKETQYFGPGTRLLVL.

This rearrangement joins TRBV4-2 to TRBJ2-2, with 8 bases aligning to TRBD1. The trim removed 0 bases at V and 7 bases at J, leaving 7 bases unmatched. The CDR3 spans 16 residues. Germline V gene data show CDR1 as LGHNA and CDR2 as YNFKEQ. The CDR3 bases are TGTGCCAGCAGCCAAGAGGCGACAGGGGTCGGCGGGGAGCTGTTTTTT. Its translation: CASSQEATGVGGELFF.

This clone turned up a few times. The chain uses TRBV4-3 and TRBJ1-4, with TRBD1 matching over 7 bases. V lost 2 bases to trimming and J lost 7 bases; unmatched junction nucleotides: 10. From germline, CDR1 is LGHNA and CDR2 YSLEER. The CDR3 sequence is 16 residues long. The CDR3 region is CASSQSSGGSSEKLFF. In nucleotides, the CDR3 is TGCGCCAGCAGCCAATCGTCAGGGGGTTCTAGTGAAAAACTGTTTTTT.

CDR3 coding DNA: TGTGCCAGCAGCCGCAATCACGGGGATCCTGCTTTGAACGAGCAGTACTTC. Translation gives CASSRNHGDPALNEQYF. The rearrangement links TRBV7-9 to TRBJ2-7; the D gene is possibly TRBD2 (5 bases). CDR1 is SEHNR and CDR2 is FQNEAQ in the germline V gene (reference sequence). The CDR3 extends over 17 amino acids. Trimming pared 5 bases from V and 5 bases from J, leaving 25 bases between.

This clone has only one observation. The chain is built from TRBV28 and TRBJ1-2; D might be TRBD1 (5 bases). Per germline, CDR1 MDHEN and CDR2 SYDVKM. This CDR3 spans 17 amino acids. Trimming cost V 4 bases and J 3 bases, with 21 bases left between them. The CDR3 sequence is CASSSLMRDREDYGYTF. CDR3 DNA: TGTGCCAGCAGTTCTCTTATGAGGGACCGGGAGGACTATGGCTACACCTTC.